What follows describes a single T cell receptor beta chain. Its cognate antigen is unknown. Trimming removed 3 bases at V and 5 bases at J, with 11 bases between. The germline V gene has CDR1 MNHEY and CDR2 SMNVEV (reference sequence). This CDR3 has 13 amino acids. CD45RO-negative cells were positively selected for CCR7, leaving out terminally differentiated effector memory CD45RA+ cells. The sample originates from a study of shared clonotypes between healthy human individuals. On the study more broadly: With ages of 18 to 49, the donors were two women and a few men.

It was 200 ng DNA, about 30,000 T cell genomes, that sorted-subset replicate PCRs used. Produced via immunoSEQ multiplex PCR; TCRdb's table is partial and in-frame only. In the table there are about 2 million clones, about 95% of which are singletons. Overall study findings and caveats: Four donors had roughly 5% of their naive CD4 clonotypes in common.

Sequenced input: naive CD8+ T cells sorted from blood. This clonotype was obtained from a man between 18 and 35 years old in good health. The chain links TRBV27 to TRBJ2-7; D remains ambiguous. CDR3 DNA: TGTGCCAGCAGTTTTGATAAGCGAAACGAGCAGTACTTC. Translated: CASSFDKRNEQYF.